This T cell receptor (beta chain) was sequenced for a study of cytomegalovirus exposure and HLA in healthy donors. Study results and caveats: Later analysis revealed greater clonal expansion in HLA-associated TCR beta chains than in equally common others. Within a later analysis, the majority of CMV-associated TCR beta chains appeared HLA-restricted. Across donors, most TCRs were seen rarely, yet some public ones were widespread.

The PCR was carried out with 60 Vbeta primers and 13 Jbeta primers. The repertoire was sequenced with immunoSEQ multiplex PCR; TCRdb's copy has only in-frame clones and lacks some. The sample holds under 120,000 clones, around 80% seen once. V shed 0 bases and J 2 bases; nucleotides not matched to a gene: 1. The germline CDR1 and CDR2 sequences are MDHEN and SYDVKM. CDR3 size: 15 residues. To note about this clone: Its target is unknown.

This chain joins TRBV28 and TRBJ2-3; 8 bases map to TRBD1. This clonotype originated in a female donor in good health and CMV-seropositive. The specimen was PBMCs. CDR3 sequence reads: CASSLWTGATDTQYF. The CDR3 DNA sequence: TGTGCCAGCAGTTTATGGACAGGGGCCACAGATACGCAGTATTTT.